The 21 T cell receptor beta chains below were found in one sample sequenced in a study of beta chain features in type 1 diabetes. The sequenced template was cDNA made from the entire isolated RNA. Data came from immunoSEQ multiplex PCR; TCRdb stores just in-frame clones and leaves some out. This sample has roughly 310,000 clones, with 11% found just once. The sample comprised naive CD4+ T cells from blood. Receptor source: a woman between 25 and 40 years old in good health.

The CDR3 DNA sequence: TGTGCCAGCAGCACACCCCGGGGGGTAGCAATAAGTGGATCTGAGCAGTTCTTC. It encodes CASSTPRGVAISGSEQFF. This chain connects TRBV9 to TRBJ2-1; 7 nucleotides match TRBD2. The CDR3 sequence is 18 residues long. The germline CDR1 and CDR2 sequences are SGDLS and YYNGEE. J lost 9 bases, V lost 4 bases, and 22 bases had no gene match.

The chain uses TRBV27 and TRBJ1-5; perhaps TRBD1 as D (5 bases). CDR3 length equals 13 residues. V lost 5 bases, J lost 6 bases, and 11 bases lay in between. Germline V CDR1 and CDR2: MNHEY, SMNVEV (reference sequence). The CDR3 DNA is TGTGCCAGCAGTAGTTGGGGCGGTCAGCCCCAGCATTTT. This codes for CASSSWGGQPQHF.

The chain links TRBV9 to TRBJ2-7; 10 bases fit TRBD2. J gave up 3 bases and V 0 bases, and 9 bases lay outside the gene matches. The CDR3 runs 17 residues. Germline assignment: CDR1 SGDLS and CDR2 YYNGEE. The CDR3 loop reads CASSVAPHLAGGYEQYF. The CDR3 DNA reads TGTGCCAGCAGCGTAGCCCCTCACTTAGCGGGAGGCTACGAGCAGTACTTC. Filled out from reference TRBV9 and TRBJ2-7, the complete variable domain reads DSGVTQTPKHLITATGQRVTLRCSPRSGDLSVYWYQQSLDQGLQFLIQYYNGEERAKGNILERFSAQQFPDLHSELNLSSLELGDSALYFCASSVAPHLAGGYEQYFGPGTRLTVT.

V usage is TRBV19 and J usage is TRBJ2-1, with D perhaps TRBD2 (6 bases). The CDR3 runs 15 residues. CDR1 is LNHDA and CDR2 is SQIVND in the germline V gene (reference sequence). V was pared by 5 bases and J by 9 bases, with 20 bases between. The CDR3 nucleotides are TGTGCCAGTAGTGGGTTTAGTATCCCGCGGGGTGAGCAGTTCTTC. Translated, it gives CASSGFSIPRGEQFF.

The CDR3 sequence is CASSLEGTGYNEQFF. CDR3 sequence (DNA): TGCGCCAGCAGCTTGGAGGGGACAGGATACAATGAGCAGTTCTTC. The rearrangement uses TRBV5-1 and TRBJ2-1; 8 nucleotides line up with TRBD1. The CDR3 runs 15 residues. Germline values: CDR1 SGHRS, CDR2 YFSETQ. The ends lost 0 bases at V and 4 bases at J; junction bases unmatched: 3. The full variable domain, its missing parts supplied by reference TRBV5-1 and TRBJ2-1, is KAGVTQTPRYLIKTRGQQVTLSCSPISGHRSVSWYQQTPGQGLQFLFEYFSETQRNKGNFPGRFSGRQFSNSRSEMNVSTLELGDSALYLCASSLEGTGYNEQFFGPGTRLTVL.

The V call is TRBV5-1, the J call TRBJ2-4; TRBD1 agrees at 9 bases. The germline CDR1 and CDR2 sequences are SGHRS and YFSETQ. The CDR3 is 16 amino acids. Trimming at V came to 4 bases and at J to 8 bases, leaving 13 bases not matched to a gene. The CDR3: CASSLINGQGMDIQYF. CDR3 nucleotide sequence: TGCGCCAGCAGCCTAATCAATGGACAGGGGATGGACATTCAGTACTTC.

This clone was observed a handful of times. The V gene is TRBV10-2, the J gene TRBJ2-7; D gene uncertain. The CDR3 spans 11 residues. CDR1 and CDR2 from the germline V gene are WSHSY and SAAADI. The V end lost 6 bases, the J end lost 7 bases, and 10 bases lay between the germline ends. CDR3 DNA: TGCGCCAGCAGCCCCGCTCGGGAGCAGTACTTC. Translation: CASSPAREQYF.

The gene calls are TRBV6-7 and TRBJ1-2; D unclear. TRBV6-7 is assigned to the ORF class and has an uncertain function. V was trimmed by 6 bases and J by 4 bases, leaving 21 bases between them. The CDR3 runs 16 residues. CDR3: CASRGGLEGEVYGYTF. CDR3 nucleotide sequence: TGTGCCAGCAGAGGCGGCCTCGAGGGAGAGGTCTATGGCTACACCTTC.

The chain links TRBV7-2 to TRBJ1-3; TRBD1 matches at 9 bases. Per the germline V gene, CDR1 is SGHTA and CDR2 is FQGNSA. CDR3 length equals 18 residues. V was pared by 5 bases and J by 0 bases, with 11 bases of the junction left unmatched. CDR3 sequence: CASSARAGTGSSGNTIYF. For the CDR3, the DNA is TGTGCCAGCAGCGCCCGTGCCGGGACAGGGAGCTCTGGAAACACCATATATTTT.

This rearrangement joins TRBV10-3 to TRBJ2-7; D may be TRBD1 (6 bases). The CDR3 runs to 14 residues. Germline-derived CDR1 and CDR2 are ENHRY and SYGVKD. The ends were cut back, 6 bases at V and 0 bases at J, with 12 bases in the middle. The CDR3 reads CAISVTDSSYEQYF. The CDR3 DNA sequence: TGTGCCATCAGCGTGACGGACAGCTCCTACGAGCAGTACTTC.

The V gene is TRBV19, the J gene TRBJ2-4; 11 nucleotides agree with TRBD1. V shed 5 bases, J shed 6 bases, and the junction held 9 bases outside the gene matches. The CDR3 loop spans 16 amino acids. The V gene's germline CDR1 is LNHDA and CDR2 SQIVND (reference sequence). As DNA, the CDR3 is TGTGCCAGTAGTCGGACAGGGGGCCTTGGCCTAAACATTCAGTACTTC. It is translated as CASSRTGGLGLNIQYF.

This clone was seen a handful of times. V gene TRBV30 combines with J gene TRBJ1-1; D remains ambiguous. This CDR3 has 15 residues. With 4 bases removed from V and 4 bases from J, the gap between germline ends came to 19 bases. Per germline, CDR1 GTSNPN and CDR2 SVGIG (reference sequence). CDR3 bases: TGTGCCTGGATAAGGTTCCCCGAACTATCCACTGAAGCTTTCTTT. It codes for CAWIRFPELSTEAFF.

This clone has only a few counts. Additional DNA sequences in this sample encode the identical CDR3. The gene calls are TRBV7-3 and TRBJ2-1, with D possibly being TRBD2 (5 bases). V gave up 2 bases and J gave up 4 bases, with 6 bases separating them. The germline CDR1 and CDR2 sequences are SGHTA and FQGTGA. CDR3 length: 13 residues. The CDR3 protein is CASSLGRYNEQFF. The CDR3 DNA follows: TGTGCCAGCAGCTTAGGGAGATACAATGAGCAGTTCTTC.

This clone was counted between two and nine times. The chain is built from TRBV25-1 and TRBJ2-7; 8 positions match TRBD1. Germline assignment: CDR1 MGHDK and CDR2 SYGVNS. The CDR3 has 13 residues. The ends lost 4 bases at V and 2 bases at J; junction bases unmatched: 1. This chain's CDR3 is CASSGDRTYEQYF. CDR3 DNA: TGTGCCAGCAGTGGGGACAGGACCTACGAGCAGTACTTC.

The V gene is TRBV5-1, the J gene TRBJ1-4, with no clear D. Looked up from germline, CDR1 is SGHRS and CDR2 is YFSETQ. This CDR3 is 13 amino acids long. V lost 1 base and J 8 bases, leaving 9 bases between the germline ends. The DNA of the CDR3 is TGCGCCAGCAGCTTGAATCAGAACGAAAAACTGTTTTTT. Translated, it gives CASSLNQNEKLFF.

This clone has a handful of counts. The chain links TRBV29-1 to TRBJ1-1; 7 bases map to TRBD1. After removal of 5 bases from V and 5 bases from J, the junction contained 11 bases not matched to a gene. CDR3 length equals 14 residues. Per the germline V gene, CDR1 is SQVTM and CDR2 is ANQGSEA. The CDR3 nucleotides are TGCAGCGTTCGTGACAGGGTAAAGGCTACTGAAGCTTTCTTT. Protein product: CSVRDRVKATEAFF. The full variable domain, its missing parts supplied by reference TRBV29-1 and TRBJ1-1, is SAVISQKPSRDICQRGTSLTIQCQVDSQVTMMFWYRQQPGQSLTLIATANQGSEATYESGFVIDKFPISRPNLTFSTLTVSNMSPEDSSIYLCSVRDRVKATEAFFGQGTRLTVV.

The V and J genes are TRBV18 and TRBJ2-7, with 7 bases identical to TRBD2. The CDR3 extends over 14 amino acids. In germline, CDR1 is KGHSH, CDR2 LQKENI. Losses at the gene ends were 1 base for V and 2 bases for J; bases not matched to a gene: 2. The CDR3 DNA is TGTGCCAGCTCACCACGGGGGGGGACCTACGAGCAGTACTTC. Its protein is CASSPRGGTYEQYF.

This chain links TRBV25-1 with TRBJ2-1, with D unresolved. The CDR3 spans 15 residues. Germline-derived CDR1 and CDR2 are MGHDK and SYGVNS. V shed 3 bases and J shed 0 bases, with 9 bases lying between them. The CDR3 sequence: CASSDSPSSYNEQFF. DNA of the CDR3: TGTGCCAGCAGTGATAGTCCAAGCTCCTACAATGAGCAGTTCTTC.

The rearrangement joins TRBV28 to TRBJ2-7, with 11 bases aligning to TRBD1. This CDR3 comprises 16 residues. Per the germline V gene, CDR1 is MDHEN and CDR2 is SYDVKM. With 5 bases clipped from V and 3 bases from J, the junction kept 9 bases outside the gene matches. In nucleotides, the CDR3 is TGTGCCAGCAGTCCACCGAGGACAGGGGGCGGCTACGAGCAGTACTTC. This sequence encodes CASSPPRTGGGYEQYF.

The gene calls are TRBV18 and TRBJ2-5, with 9 bases lining up with TRBD1. Germline CDR1 is KGHSH and CDR2 is LQKENI. Trimming took 4 bases from V and 3 from J; bases not matched to a gene: 12. The CDR3 has 17 amino acids. CDR3 region: CASSLSPLTGGEETQYF. DNA for the CDR3: TGTGCCAGCTCACTCTCTCCTCTGACAGGGGGGGAAGAGACCCAGTACTTC.

This clone has more than one count but fewer than ten. Other nucleotide sequences from this sample produce the same CDR3. CDR3 residues: CASSPGQGAYEQYF. The DNA of the CDR3 is TGCGCCAGCAGCCCTGGACAGGGGGCCTACGAGCAGTACTTC. This chain connects TRBV5-1 to TRBJ2-7; 10 nucleotides match TRBD1. Germline CDR1 SGHRS, CDR2 YFSETQ. The CDR3 contains 14 residues. With V trimmed by 4 bases and J by 2 bases, 3 bases remained unmatched.